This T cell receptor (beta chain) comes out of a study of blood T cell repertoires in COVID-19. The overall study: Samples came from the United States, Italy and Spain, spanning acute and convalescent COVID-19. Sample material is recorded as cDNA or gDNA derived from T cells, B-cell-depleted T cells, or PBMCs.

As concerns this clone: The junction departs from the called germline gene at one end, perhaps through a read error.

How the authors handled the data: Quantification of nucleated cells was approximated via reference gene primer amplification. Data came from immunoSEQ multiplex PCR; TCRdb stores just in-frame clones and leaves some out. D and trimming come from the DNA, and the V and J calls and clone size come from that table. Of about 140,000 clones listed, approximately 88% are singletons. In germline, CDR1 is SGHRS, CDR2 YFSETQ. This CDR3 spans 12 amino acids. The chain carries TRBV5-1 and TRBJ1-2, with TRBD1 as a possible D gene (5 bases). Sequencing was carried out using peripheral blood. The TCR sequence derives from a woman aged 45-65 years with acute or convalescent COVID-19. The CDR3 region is CASSLEGIGYTF. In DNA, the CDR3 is TGCGCCAGCAGCTTGGAGGGGATCGGCTACACTTTC.